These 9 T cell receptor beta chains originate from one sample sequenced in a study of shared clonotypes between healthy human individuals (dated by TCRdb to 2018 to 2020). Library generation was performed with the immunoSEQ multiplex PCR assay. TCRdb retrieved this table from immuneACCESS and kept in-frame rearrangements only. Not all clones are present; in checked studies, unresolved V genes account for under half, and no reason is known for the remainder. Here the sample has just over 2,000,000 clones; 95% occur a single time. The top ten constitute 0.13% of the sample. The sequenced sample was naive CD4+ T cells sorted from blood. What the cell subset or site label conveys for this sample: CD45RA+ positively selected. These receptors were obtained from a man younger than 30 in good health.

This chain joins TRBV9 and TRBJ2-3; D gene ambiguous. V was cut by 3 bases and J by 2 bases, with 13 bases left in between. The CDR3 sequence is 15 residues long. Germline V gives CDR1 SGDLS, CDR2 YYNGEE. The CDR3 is CASSEDSTYTDTQYF. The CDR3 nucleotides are TGTGCCAGCAGCGAAGACTCGACGTACACAGATACGCAGTATTTT.

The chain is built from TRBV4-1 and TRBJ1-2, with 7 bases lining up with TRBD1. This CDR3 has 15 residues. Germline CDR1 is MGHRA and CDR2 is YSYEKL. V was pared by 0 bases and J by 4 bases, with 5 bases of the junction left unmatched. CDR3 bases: TGCGCCAGCAGCCAAGAGACAGGGTTGGGCTATGGCTACACCTTC. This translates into CASSQETGLGYGYTF.

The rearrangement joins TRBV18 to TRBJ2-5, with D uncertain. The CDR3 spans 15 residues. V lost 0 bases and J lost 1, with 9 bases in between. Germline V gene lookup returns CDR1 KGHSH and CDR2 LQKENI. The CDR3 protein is CASSPPARRQETQYF. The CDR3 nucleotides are TGTGCCAGCTCACCACCAGCCAGACGCCAAGAGACCCAGTACTTC.

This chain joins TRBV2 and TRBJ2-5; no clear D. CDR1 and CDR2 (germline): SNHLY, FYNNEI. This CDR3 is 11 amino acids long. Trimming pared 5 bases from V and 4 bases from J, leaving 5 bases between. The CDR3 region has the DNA TGTGCCAGCAGTCCCGTAGAGACCCAGTACTTC. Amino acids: CASSPVETQYF. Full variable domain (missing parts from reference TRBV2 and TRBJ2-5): EPEVTQTPSHQVTQMGQEVILRCVPISNHLYFYWYRQILGQKVEFLVSFYNNEISEKSEIFDDQFSVERPDGSNFTLKIRSTKLEDSAMYFCASSPVETQYFGPGTRLLVL.

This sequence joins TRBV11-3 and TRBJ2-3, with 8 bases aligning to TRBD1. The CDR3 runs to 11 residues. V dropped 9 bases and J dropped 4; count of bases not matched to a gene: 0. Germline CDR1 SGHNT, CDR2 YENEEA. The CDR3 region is CARGQADTQYF. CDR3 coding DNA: TGTGCCAGGGGACAGGCAGATACGCAGTATTTT. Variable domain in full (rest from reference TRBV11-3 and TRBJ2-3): EAGVVQSPRYKIIEKKQPVAFWCNPISGHNTLYWYLQNLGQGPELLIRYENEEAVDDSQLPKDRFSAERLKGVDSTLKIQPAELGDSAVYLCARGQADTQYFGPGTRLTVL.

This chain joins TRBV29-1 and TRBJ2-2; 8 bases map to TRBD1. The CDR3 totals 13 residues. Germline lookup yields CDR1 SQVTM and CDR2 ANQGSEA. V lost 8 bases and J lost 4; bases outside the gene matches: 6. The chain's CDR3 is CSTKQGVTGELFF. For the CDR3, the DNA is TGCAGCACCAAACAGGGGGTCACCGGGGAGCTGTTTTTT.

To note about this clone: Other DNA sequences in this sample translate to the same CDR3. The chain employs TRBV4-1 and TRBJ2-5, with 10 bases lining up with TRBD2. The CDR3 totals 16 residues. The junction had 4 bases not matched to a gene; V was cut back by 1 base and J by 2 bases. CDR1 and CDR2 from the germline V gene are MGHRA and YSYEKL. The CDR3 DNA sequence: TGCGCCAGCAGCCAAGGACTAGCGGGTGGACAAGAGACCCAGTACTTC. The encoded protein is CASSQGLAGGQETQYF.

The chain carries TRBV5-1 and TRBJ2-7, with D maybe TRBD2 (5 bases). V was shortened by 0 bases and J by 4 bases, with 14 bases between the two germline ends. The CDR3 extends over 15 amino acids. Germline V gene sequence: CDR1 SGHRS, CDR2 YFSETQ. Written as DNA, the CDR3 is TGCGCCAGCAGCTTGGCCTCAACTAGTAGGTACGAGCAGTACTTC. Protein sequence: CASSLASTSRYEQYF.

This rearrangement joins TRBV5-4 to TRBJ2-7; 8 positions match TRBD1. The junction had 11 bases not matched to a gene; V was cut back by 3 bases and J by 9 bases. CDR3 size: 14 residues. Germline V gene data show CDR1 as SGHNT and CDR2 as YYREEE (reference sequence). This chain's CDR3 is CASSSETGATGQYF. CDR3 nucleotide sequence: TGTGCCAGCAGCTCCGAGACAGGGGCAACCGGGCAGTACTTC.